This entry lists 25 T cell receptor beta chains sequenced from one sample in a study of PD-1 blockade in classical Hodgkin lymphoma. All the patients suffered relapse after autologous stem cell transplantation, and brentuximab vedotin exposure differed. The repertoire was sequenced with immunoSEQ multiplex PCR; TCRdb's copy has only in-frame clones and lacks some. The profile shows roughly 28,000 clones, roughly 70% of them singletons. This sample comprised peripheral blood mononuclear cells (PBMCs), obtained before the second cycle of nivolumab. All receptors come from a human donor with classical Hodgkin lymphoma.

The chain joins TRBV28 to TRBJ2-7; D is possibly TRBD1 (6 bases). This CDR3 is built from 15 residues. V lost 4 bases to trimming and J lost 0 bases, with 13 bases between them. Looked up from germline, CDR1 is MDHEN and CDR2 is SYDVKM. This CDR3 is CASSSPGQRSYEQYF. The CDR3 DNA follows: TGTGCCAGCAGTTCACCGGGACAACGCTCCTACGAGCAGTACTTC.

This clone was seen a handful of times. The J gene is TRBJ1-3, the V gene TRBV6-1; a possible D gene is TRBD1 (6 bases). This CDR3 has 14 amino acids. Trimming took off 4 bases at V and 2 bases at J, with 9 bases between the two ends. From germline, CDR1 is MNHNS and CDR2 SASEGT. The chain's CDR3 is CASSAGTTGNTIYF. In nucleotides, the CDR3 is TGTGCCAGCAGTGCCGGGACAACTGGAAACACCATATATTTT.

This clone is classed as medium-sized. The V gene is TRBV19, the J gene TRBJ1-5, with 9 bases matching TRBD1. V lost 7 bases to trimming and J lost 4 bases; unmatched junction nucleotides: 5. Per germline, CDR1 LNHDA and CDR2 SQIVND (reference sequence). The CDR3 has 14 residues. The CDR3 reads CASNRDRANQPQHF. The CDR3 nucleotides read TGTGCCAGTAACCGGGACAGGGCTAATCAGCCCCAGCATTTT.

This chain links TRBV5-1 with TRBJ2-1; 10 bases are a match to TRBD1. Trimming took 6 bases from V and 6 from J; bases not matched to a gene: 9. CDR3 length: 15 amino acids. CDR1 is SGHRS and CDR2 is YFSETQ in the germline V gene. CDR3: CASTLRDRGFNEQFF. For the CDR3, the DNA is TGCGCCAGCACCCTACGGGACAGGGGATTCAATGAGCAGTTCTTC.

The chain has TRBV4-2 and TRBJ1-5; D not resolved. V lost 0 bases to trimming and J lost 7 bases, with 7 bases between them. CDR1 and CDR2 (germline): LGHNA, YNFKEQ. The CDR3 loop spans 13 amino acids. The CDR3 DNA follows: TGTGCCAGCAGCCAAGATCGAGCGCAGCCCCAGCATTTT. Translated, it gives CASSQDRAQPQHF.

This rearrangement joins TRBV30 to TRBJ2-6, with 7 bases lining up with TRBD1. Per germline, CDR1 GTSNPN and CDR2 SVGIG (reference sequence). CDR3 size: 15 residues. The V and J ends lost 2 bases and 2 bases, in that order; junction bases with no gene match: 3. The CDR3 coding sequence is TGTGCCTGGAGTAAAACAGGGGCTGGGGCCAACGTCCTGACTTTC. Its translation: CAWSKTGAGANVLTF.

The gene calls are TRBV5-1 and TRBJ2-5; 15 bases fit TRBD2. Germline CDR1 and CDR2: SGHRS and YFSETQ. This CDR3 is built from 17 residues. With V trimmed by 4 bases and J by 4 bases, 8 bases remained unmatched. In nucleotides, the CDR3 is TGCGCCAGCAGCCCCGGACTAGCGGGAGGGTTACCAGAGACCCAGTACTTC. Amino acids: CASSPGLAGGLPETQYF.

The CDR3 coding sequence is TGCGCCAGCAGCTTGGGGACTACCGGGGAGCTGTTTTTT. It yields the protein CASSLGTTGELFF. This chain links TRBV5-1 with TRBJ2-2; a weak D match, TRBD2 (5 bases). The V gene's germline CDR1 is SGHRS and CDR2 YFSETQ. The CDR3 length is 13 residues. Trimming left V 0 bases short and J 5 bases short, with 5 bases between.

This chain joins TRBV2 and TRBJ1-1; D gene unclear. Germline loops: CDR1 SNHLY, CDR2 FYNNEI. Trimming took 4 bases from V and 1 from J, leaving 10 bases between them. This CDR3 region has 14 residues. CDR3 loop: CASSVWAANTEAFF. The CDR3 nucleotides are TGTGCCAGCAGTGTATGGGCAGCGAACACTGAAGCTTTCTTT.

The rearrangement links TRBV19 to TRBJ2-7; 7 bases are shared with TRBD1. Germline loops: CDR1 LNHDA, CDR2 SQIVND (reference sequence). The CDR3 sequence is 13 residues long. The J segment lost 7 bases and the V segment lost 4 bases, leaving 7 bases of the junction unmatched. As DNA, the CDR3 is TGTGCCAGTAGTAACACAGGGGTCATGGAGCAGTACTTC. This encodes CASSNTGVMEQYF.

The CDR3 nucleotides are TGTGCCATCAGTGCAGGGGACGGAACCACAGATACGCAGTATTTT. It specifies CAISAGDGTTDTQYF. The J gene is TRBJ2-3, the V gene TRBV10-3; TRBD1 might be the D (6 bases). The V gene lost 4 bases and the J gene lost 2 bases, with 13 bases spanning the gap. This CDR3 is built from 15 residues. Germline V gene sequence: CDR1 ENHRY, CDR2 SYGVKD.

By share, this clone ranks as medium-sized. This chain connects TRBV28 to TRBJ1-5, with D unresolved. Trimming cost V 7 bases and J 0 bases, with 13 bases left between them. The length of the CDR3 is 15 residues. Germline V gene data show CDR1 as MDHEN and CDR2 as SYDVKM. CDR3 sequence: CASTRYSDSNQPQHF. CDR3 nucleotide sequence: TGTGCCAGCACTCGATACAGCGATAGCAATCAGCCCCAGCATTTT.

The rearrangement links TRBV28 to TRBJ2-7; D unresolved. The ends were cut back, 6 bases at V and 5 bases at J, with 5 bases in the middle. The CDR3 has 10 residues. Per the germline V gene, CDR1 is MDHEN and CDR2 is SYDVKM. CDR3 residues: CASRRHEQYF. In DNA, the CDR3 is TGTGCCAGCAGGCGCCACGAGCAGTACTTC.

On this clone: The conserved closing phenylalanine or tryptophan is absent in this CDR3, likely reflecting a read error. The limits of the CDR3 on the DNA are not certain, so only TCRdb's listed CDR3 is given. V is TRBV5-6 and J is TRBJ2-7; the D call in the table, TRBD2, was not verified against the DNA. Germline V gene data show CDR1 as SGHDT and CDR2 as YYEEEE. The CDR3 is 13 amino acids long, termini counted. CDR3 sequence reads: CASSLSVKGGVNI.

The CDR3 region is CASSVAGAGNTGELFF. The DNA for the CDR3 is TGCGCCAGCAGTGTAGCGGGGGCCGGGAACACCGGGGAGCTGTTTTTT. The genes are TRBV10-2 and TRBJ2-2, with TRBD2 matching over 9 bases. This CDR3 is built from 16 residues. V shed 4 bases, J shed 1 base, and the junction held 4 bases outside the gene matches. CDR1 and CDR2 (germline): WSHSY, SAAADI.

This clone has a single count. V usage is TRBV19 and J usage is TRBJ2-3; D might be TRBD2 (6 bases). The CDR3 covers 13 residues. Germline-derived CDR1 and CDR2 are LNHDA and SQIVND (reference sequence). V lost 10 bases and J lost 9, with 20 bases in between. The CDR3 sequence is CATALSRGGTQYF. The CDR3, as DNA: TGTGCCACCGCCCTATCTCGGGGAGGCACGCAGTATTTT. Together with reference TRBV19 and TRBJ2-3, the CDR3 gives the full variable domain: DGGITQSPKYLFRKEGQNVTLSCEQNLNHDAMYWYRQDPGQGLRLIYYSQIVNDFQKGDIAEGYSVSREKKESFPLTVTSAQKNPTAFYLCATALSRGGTQYFGPGTRLTVL.

The chain employs TRBV6-5 and TRBJ2-2; D remains unclear. V lost 6 bases and J 5 bases, leaving 16 bases between the germline ends. This CDR3 has 15 residues. From germline, CDR1 is MNHEY and CDR2 SVGAGI. DNA for the CDR3: TGTGCCAGCAGCCTGGTTCCCAGCTCAACCGGGGAGCTGTTTTTT. This codes for CASSLVPSSTGELFF.

This clone was seen a handful of times. The DNA for the CDR3 is TGCAGCGTTATTCCCGGGGAGCAGTTCTTC. It codes for CSVIPGEQFF. The chain employs TRBV29-1 and TRBJ2-1; D gene uncertain. CDR3 size: 10 residues. The germline V gene encodes CDR1 SQVTM and CDR2 ANQGSEA. Trimming stripped 5 bases from V and 10 bases from J, with 9 bases between.

This clone was seen more than once but under ten times. V is TRBV9 and J is TRBJ1-2; D is ambiguous. The CDR3 spans 12 residues. Germline CDR1 is SGDLS and CDR2 is YYNGEE. Trimming cost V 4 bases and J 8 bases, with 12 bases left between them. The CDR3 DNA is TGTGCCAGCAGCTTGGAGGGTTGGGGCTACACCTTC. Its translation: CASSLEGWGYTF.

The gene calls are TRBV7-2 and TRBJ2-7; 9 nucleotides match TRBD2. Per germline, CDR1 SGHTA and CDR2 FQGNSA. The CDR3 contains 15 residues. The ends lost 0 bases at V and 2 bases at J; junction bases unmatched: 2. The CDR3 DNA reads TGTGCCAGCAGCTTAGCTAGCGGGAGTGCCTACGAGCAGTACTTC. This gives the protein CASSLASGSAYEQYF.

This chain uses TRBV7-2 with TRBJ2-1; D remains ambiguous. The CDR3 consists of 16 residues. Looked up from germline, CDR1 is SGHTA and CDR2 is FQGNSA. Trimming removed 1 base at V and 0 bases at J, with 10 bases between. For the CDR3, the DNA is TGTGCCAGCAGCTTAGAGGTGCAACTCTCCTACAATGAGCAGTTCTTC. Translation: CASSLEVQLSYNEQFF.

The V call is TRBV19, the J call TRBJ1-3; 8 positions match TRBD1. The germline V gene encodes CDR1 LNHDA and CDR2 SQIVND (reference sequence). Trimming took 6 bases from V and 0 from J; bases not matched to a gene: 7. The CDR3 contains 16 residues. This chain's CDR3 is CASSPRTGSSGNTIYF. CDR3 nucleotides: TGTGCCAGTAGCCCCCGGACAGGGAGCTCTGGAAACACCATATATTTT.

The V gene is TRBV5-4, the J gene TRBJ1-3; no definite D call. Germline CDR1 SGHNT, CDR2 YYREEE (reference sequence). This CDR3 is built from 13 residues. Trimming took 4 bases from V and 0 from J, leaving 5 bases between them. CDR3 bases: TGTGCCAGCAGCCCCAACTCTGGAAACACCATATATTTT. It codes for CASSPNSGNTIYF.

In this sample, this clone is medium-sized. The chain is built from TRBV2 and TRBJ1-1; D might be TRBD1 (5 bases). The CDR3 is 14 residues long. Germline-derived CDR1 and CDR2 are SNHLY and FYNNEI. V was pared by 2 bases and J by 1 base, with 8 bases between. DNA of the CDR3: TGTGCCAGCAGTGAATTCGACAGGAACACTGAAGCTTTCTTT. The encoded protein is CASSEFDRNTEAFF.

The CDR3 region is CASKSGHLSSGNTIYF. Here the CDR3 DNA reads TGTGCCAGCAAGTCGGGACACCTGAGCTCTGGAAACACCATATATTTT. This chain joins TRBV2 and TRBJ1-3, with D possibly being TRBD1 (6 bases). V lost 7 bases and J 0 bases, leaving 16 bases between the germline ends. CDR1 and CDR2 (germline): SNHLY, FYNNEI. The CDR3 covers 16 residues.